This paragraph reports one T cell receptor beta chain. The sample belongs to a study of human T cells and chemical hapten exposure. Looking at the study overall: Diagnoses of alopecia areata, totalis or universalis occurred in mostly female patients. Across samples, TCR yields varied, mostly owing to small differences in pooled library volumes.

Time point specified: patch test 1, 2 weeks after DPC sensitization. Stated treatment: therapeutic diphenylcyclopropenone sensitization with weekly scalp DPC. Authors' data handling: Counts of TCRs in each sample centred on a median of 95,638 and extended from around 24,000 to 710,000. MiXCR was run by TCRdb on the RACE reads, yielding one entry per CDR3 protein. The V and J calls follow TCRdb's processing rather than the paper's. The sample consists of about 99,000 distinct CDR3 sequences, approximately 13% of them appearing once. Looked up from germline, CDR1 is SGHKS and CDR2 is YYEKEE (reference sequence). With V trimmed by 4 bases and J by 4 bases, 20 bases remained unmatched. There are 19 residues in the CDR3.

The chain has TRBV5-5 and TRBJ1-5, with 7 bases matching TRBD1. Sequenced material: whole blood, taken in connection with sensitization to the hapten diphenylcyclopropenone (DPC). The TCR originated in a woman aged 40 to 50 with alopecia areata. Some clones in this sample may be carry-over from other donors' samples. The CDR3 DNA sequence: TGTGCCAGCAGCGCGATGCCGGGACAGTGGCCCGCCAGTAATCAGCCCCAGCATTTT. It yields the protein CASSAMPGQWPASNQPQHF.